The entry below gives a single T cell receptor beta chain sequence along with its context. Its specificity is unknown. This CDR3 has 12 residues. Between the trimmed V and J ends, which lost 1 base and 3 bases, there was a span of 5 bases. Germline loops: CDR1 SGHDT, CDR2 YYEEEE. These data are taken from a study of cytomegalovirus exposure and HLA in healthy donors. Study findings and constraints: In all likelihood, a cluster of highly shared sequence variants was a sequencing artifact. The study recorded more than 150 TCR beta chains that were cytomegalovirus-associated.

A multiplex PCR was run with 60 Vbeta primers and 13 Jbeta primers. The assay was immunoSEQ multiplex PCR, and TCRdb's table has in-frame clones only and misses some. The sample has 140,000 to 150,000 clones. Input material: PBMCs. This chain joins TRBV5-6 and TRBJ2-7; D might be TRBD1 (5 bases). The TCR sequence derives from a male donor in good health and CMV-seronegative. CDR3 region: CASSLTGYEQYF. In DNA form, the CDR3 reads TGTGCCAGCAGCTTGACAGGCTACGAGCAGTACTTC.